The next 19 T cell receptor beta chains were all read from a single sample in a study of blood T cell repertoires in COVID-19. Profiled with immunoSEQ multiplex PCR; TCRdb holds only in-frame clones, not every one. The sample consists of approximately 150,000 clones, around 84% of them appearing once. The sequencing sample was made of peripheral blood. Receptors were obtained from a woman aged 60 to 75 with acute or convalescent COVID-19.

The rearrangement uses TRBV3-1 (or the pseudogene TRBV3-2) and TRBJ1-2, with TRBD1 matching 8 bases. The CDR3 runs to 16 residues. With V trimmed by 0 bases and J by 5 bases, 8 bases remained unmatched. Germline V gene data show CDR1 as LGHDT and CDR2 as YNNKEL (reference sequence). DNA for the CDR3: TGTGCCAGCAGCCAAGATCCAGGGGGCGACGCTTATGGCTACACCTTC. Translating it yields CASSQDPGGDAYGYTF.

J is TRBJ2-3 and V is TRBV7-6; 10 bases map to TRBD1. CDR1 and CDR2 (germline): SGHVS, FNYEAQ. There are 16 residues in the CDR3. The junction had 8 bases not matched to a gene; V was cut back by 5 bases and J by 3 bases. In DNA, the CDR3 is TGTGCCAGCAGCCCACGGACAGGGGGGAGGACAGATACGCAGTATTTT. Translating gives CASSPRTGGRTDTQYF.

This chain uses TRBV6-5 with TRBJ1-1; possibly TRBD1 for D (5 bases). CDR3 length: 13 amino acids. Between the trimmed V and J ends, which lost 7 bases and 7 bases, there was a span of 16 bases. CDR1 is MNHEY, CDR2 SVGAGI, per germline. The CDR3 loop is CASTRGEGSEAFF. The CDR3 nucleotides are TGTGCCAGCACGCGCGGGGAGGGGAGTGAAGCTTTCTTT.

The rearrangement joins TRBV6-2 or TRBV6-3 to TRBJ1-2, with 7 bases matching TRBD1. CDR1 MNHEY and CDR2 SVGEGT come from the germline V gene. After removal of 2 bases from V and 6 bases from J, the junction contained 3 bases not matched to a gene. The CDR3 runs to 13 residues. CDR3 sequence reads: CASSYKGAHGYTF. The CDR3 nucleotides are TGTGCCAGCAGTTACAAGGGGGCGCATGGCTACACCTTC.

Here the CDR3 reads CASSQQRGRETQYF. The CDR3 DNA is TGTGCCAGCAGCCAACAGCGGGGGAGAGAGACCCAGTACTTC. The gene calls are TRBV7-2 and TRBJ2-5; 8 bases are shared with TRBD2. V lost 5 bases, J lost 4 bases, and 6 bases stayed unmatched. Germline CDR1 and CDR2: SGHTA and FQGNSA. The CDR3 is made up of 14 amino acids.

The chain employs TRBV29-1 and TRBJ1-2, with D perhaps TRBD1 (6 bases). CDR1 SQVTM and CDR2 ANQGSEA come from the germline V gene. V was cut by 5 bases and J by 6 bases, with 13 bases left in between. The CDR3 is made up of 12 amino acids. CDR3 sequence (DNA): TGCAGCGTTCCTGGACAGATCGATGGCTACACCTTC. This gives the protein CSVPGQIDGYTF.

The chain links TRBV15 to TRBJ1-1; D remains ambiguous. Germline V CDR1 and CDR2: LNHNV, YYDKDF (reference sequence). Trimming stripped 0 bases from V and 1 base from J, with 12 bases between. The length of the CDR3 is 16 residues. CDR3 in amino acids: CATSRDFQAWNTEAFF. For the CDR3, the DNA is TGTGCCACCAGCAGAGATTTTCAAGCGTGGAACACTGAAGCTTTCTTT.

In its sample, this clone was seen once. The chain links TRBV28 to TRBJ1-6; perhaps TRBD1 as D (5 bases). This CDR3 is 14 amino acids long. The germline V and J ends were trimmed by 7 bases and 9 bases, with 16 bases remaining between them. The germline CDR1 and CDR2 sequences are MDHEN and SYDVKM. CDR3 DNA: TGTGCCAGCAACTTGGGGGGGTTCGGTTCACCCCTCCACTTT. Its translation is CASNLGGFGSPLHF.

CDR3 loop: CALNRDRPYGYTF. CDR3 bases: TGTGCCTTAAACCGGGACAGGCCCTATGGCTACACCTTC. The rearrangement links TRBV30 to TRBJ1-2; 8 bases map to TRBD1. The CDR3 runs 13 residues. In germline, CDR1 is GTSNPN, CDR2 SVGIG (reference sequence). The ends lost 7 bases at V and 4 bases at J; junction bases unmatched: 8. Full variable domain (rest looked up from reference TRBV30 and TRBJ1-2): SQTIHQWPATLVQPVGSPLSLECTVEGTSNPNLYWYRQAAGRGLQLLFYSVGIGQISSEVPQNLSASRPQDRQFILSSKKLLLSDSGFYLCALNRDRPYGYTFGSGTRLTVV.

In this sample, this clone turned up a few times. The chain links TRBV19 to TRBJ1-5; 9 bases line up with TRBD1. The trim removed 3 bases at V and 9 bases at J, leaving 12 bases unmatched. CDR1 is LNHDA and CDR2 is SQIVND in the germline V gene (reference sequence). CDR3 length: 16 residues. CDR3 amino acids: CASSILGGQGFMPQHF. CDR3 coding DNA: TGTGCCAGTAGTATCCTTGGAGGACAGGGGTTTATGCCCCAGCATTTT.

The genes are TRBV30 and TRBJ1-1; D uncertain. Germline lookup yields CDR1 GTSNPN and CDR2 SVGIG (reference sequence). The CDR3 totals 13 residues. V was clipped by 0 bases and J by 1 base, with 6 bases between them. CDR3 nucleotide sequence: TGTGCCTGGAGTGTACGACAGAACACTGAAGCTTTCTTT. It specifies CAWSVRQNTEAFF.

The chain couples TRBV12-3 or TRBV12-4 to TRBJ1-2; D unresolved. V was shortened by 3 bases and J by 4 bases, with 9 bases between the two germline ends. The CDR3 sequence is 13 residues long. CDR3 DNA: TGTGCCAGCAGTTTTAACAGCCTCTATGGCTACACCTTC. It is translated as CASSFNSLYGYTF.

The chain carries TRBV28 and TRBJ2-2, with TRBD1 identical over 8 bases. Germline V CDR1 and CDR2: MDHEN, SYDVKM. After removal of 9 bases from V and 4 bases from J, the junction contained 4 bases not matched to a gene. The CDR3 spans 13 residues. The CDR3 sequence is CASRTGSTGELFF. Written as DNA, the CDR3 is TGTGCCAGTCGGACAGGGTCCACCGGGGAGCTGTTTTTT.

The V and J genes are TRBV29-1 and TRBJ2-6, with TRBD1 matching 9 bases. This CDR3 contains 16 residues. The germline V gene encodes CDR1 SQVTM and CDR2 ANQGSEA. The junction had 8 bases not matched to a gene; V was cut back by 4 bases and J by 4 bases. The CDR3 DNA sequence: TGCAGCGTTGCCGGGACAGGGAGTGAAGGGGCCAACGTCCTGACTTTC. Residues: CSVAGTGSEGANVLTF.

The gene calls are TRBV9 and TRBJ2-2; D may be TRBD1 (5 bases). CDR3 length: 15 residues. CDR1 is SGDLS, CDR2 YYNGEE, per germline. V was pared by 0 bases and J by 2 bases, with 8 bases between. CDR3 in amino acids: CASSVEGINTGELFF. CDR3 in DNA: TGTGCCAGCAGCGTAGAGGGGATTAACACCGGGGAGCTGTTTTTT.

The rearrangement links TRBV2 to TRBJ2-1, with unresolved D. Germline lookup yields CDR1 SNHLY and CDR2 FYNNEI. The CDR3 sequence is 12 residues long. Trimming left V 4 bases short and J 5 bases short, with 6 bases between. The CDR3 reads CASSVQNNEQFF. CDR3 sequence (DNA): TGTGCCAGCAGTGTTCAGAACAATGAGCAGTTCTTC. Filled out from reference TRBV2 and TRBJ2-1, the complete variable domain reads EPEVTQTPSHQVTQMGQEVILRCVPISNHLYFYWYRQILGQKVEFLVSFYNNEISEKSEIFDDQFSVERPDGSNFTLKIRSTKLEDSAMYFCASSVQNNEQFFGPGTRLTVL.

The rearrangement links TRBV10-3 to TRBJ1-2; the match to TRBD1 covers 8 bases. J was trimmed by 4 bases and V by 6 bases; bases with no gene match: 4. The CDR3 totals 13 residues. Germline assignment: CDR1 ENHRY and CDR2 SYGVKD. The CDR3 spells CAIRQGGGYGYTF. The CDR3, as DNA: TGTGCCATCAGACAGGGGGGAGGCTATGGCTACACCTTC.

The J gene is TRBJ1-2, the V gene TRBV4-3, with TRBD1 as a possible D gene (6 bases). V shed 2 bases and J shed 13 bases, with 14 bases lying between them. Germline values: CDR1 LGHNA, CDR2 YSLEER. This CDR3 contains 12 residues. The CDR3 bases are TGCGCCAGCAGCCAATCGGACAGCGCGGTCACCTTC. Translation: CASSQSDSAVTF.

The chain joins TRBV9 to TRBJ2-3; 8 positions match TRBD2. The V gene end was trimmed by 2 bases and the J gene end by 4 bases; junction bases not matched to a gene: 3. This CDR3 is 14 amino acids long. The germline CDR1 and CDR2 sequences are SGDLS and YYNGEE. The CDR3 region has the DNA TGTGCCAGCAGCGTGAGCGGGGGATCAGATACGCAGTATTTT. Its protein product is CASSVSGGSDTQYF.